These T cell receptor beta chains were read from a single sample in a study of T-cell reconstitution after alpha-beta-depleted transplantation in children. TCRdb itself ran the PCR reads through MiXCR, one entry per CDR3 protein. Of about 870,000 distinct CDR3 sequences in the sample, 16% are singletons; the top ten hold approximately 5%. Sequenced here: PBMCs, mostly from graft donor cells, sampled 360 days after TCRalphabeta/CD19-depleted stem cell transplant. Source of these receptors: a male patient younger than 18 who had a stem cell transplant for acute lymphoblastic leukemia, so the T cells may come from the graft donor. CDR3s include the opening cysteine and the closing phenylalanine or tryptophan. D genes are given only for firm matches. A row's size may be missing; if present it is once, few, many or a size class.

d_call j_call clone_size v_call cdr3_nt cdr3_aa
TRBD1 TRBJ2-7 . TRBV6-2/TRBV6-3 TGTGCCAGCAGTTACTCGAGGGACAGGGCAAAAAGCCCAAGCTCCTACGAGCAGTACTTC CASSYSRDRAKSPSSYEQYF
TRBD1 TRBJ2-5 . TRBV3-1 TGTGCCAGCAGCCGGGACAGAAGGGATCAAGAGACCCAGTACTTC CASSRDRRDQETQYF
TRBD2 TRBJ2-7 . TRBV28 TGTGCCAGCAGTGGGACTAGCGGGAGGGTAGGCGAGCAGTACTTC CASSGTSGRVGEQYF
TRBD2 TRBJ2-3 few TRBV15 TGTGCCACAGAGCGCTGGCTAGCGGGAGGCACAGATACGCAGTATTTT CATERWLAGGTDTQYF
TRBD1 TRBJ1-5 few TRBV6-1 TGTGCCACACGTCAGGGACAGATGAGCAATCAGCCCCAGCATTTT CATRQGQMSNQPQHF
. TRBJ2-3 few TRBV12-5 TGTGCTGCCGCGAGAGATACGCAGTATTTT CAAARDTQYF
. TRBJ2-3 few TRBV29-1 TGCAGCGTTGTTTCAGAGTCAAATACGCAGTATTTT CSVVSESNTQYF
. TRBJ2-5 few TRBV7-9 TGTGCCAGCCGGGCAGGGATTAAAGAGACCCAGTACTTC CASRAGIKETQYF
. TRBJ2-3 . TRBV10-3 TGTGCCATCAGTGAGTCTCCAGGGAAAGATACGCAGTATTTT CAISESPGKDTQYF
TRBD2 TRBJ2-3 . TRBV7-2 TGTGCCAGCAGCCGCGTGGTAGCGGGAAGTCGAGATACGCAGTATTTT CASSRVVAGSRDTQYF
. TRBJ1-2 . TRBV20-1 TGCAGTGCTAGAGATCCCCGCACAGGGAACGCTAACTATGGCTACACCTTC CSARDPRTGNANYGYTF
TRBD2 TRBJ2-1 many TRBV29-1 TGCAGCGTTGCTTCTAGCGGGAGAGGTAATGAGCAGTTCTTC CSVASSGRGNEQFF
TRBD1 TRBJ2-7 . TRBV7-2 TGTGCCAGCAGCTTAGCTAAAGGACAGGTCTTACCCTACGAGCAGTACTTC CASSLAKGQVLPYEQYF
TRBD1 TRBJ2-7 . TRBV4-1 TGCGCCAGCAGCCATGTGACAGGGGTCTACGAGCAGTACTTC CASSHVTGVYEQYF
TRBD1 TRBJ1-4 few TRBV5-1 TGCGCCAGCAGCTACCTCCAGGGGGGTGAAAAACTGTTTTTT CASSYLQGGEKLFF
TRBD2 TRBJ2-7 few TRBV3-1 TGTGCCAGCAGCTCCCGACGGACTAGCGGGAGGGCCGTGTACGAGCAGTACTTC CASSSRRTSGRAVYEQYF
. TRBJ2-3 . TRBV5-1 TGCGCCAGCAGCGTCGATATCACCGGGAGTCATCCCACAGATACGCAGTATTTT CASSVDITGSHPTDTQYF
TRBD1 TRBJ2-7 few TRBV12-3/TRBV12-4 TGTGCCAGCAGTTTTAGAGACAGGGATCGCTACGAGCAGTACTTC CASSFRDRDRYEQYF
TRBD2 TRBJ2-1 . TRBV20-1 TGCAGTGCTAGAGATACAGAGGGACTAGCGGTGTATCAGTTCTTC CSARDTEGLAVYQFF
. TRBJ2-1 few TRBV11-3 TGTGCCAGCAGCTTAGGTAAATACAATGAGCAGTTCTTC CASSLGKYNEQFF
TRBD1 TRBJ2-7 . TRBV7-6 TGTGCCAGCAGCTTAGGGTCGGACAGGGGGCGACGGGCTGGGTCCTACGAGCAGTACTTC CASSLGSDRGRRAGSYEQYF
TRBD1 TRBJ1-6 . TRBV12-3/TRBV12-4 TGTGCCAGCAGTGAGACAGGGGCATTGAATTCACCCCTCCACTTT CASSETGALNSPLHF
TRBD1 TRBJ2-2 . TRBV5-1 TGCGCCAGCAGCTGGACAGGGGGTCTCACCGGGGAGCTGTTTTTT CASSWTGGLTGELFF
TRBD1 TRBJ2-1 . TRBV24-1 TGTGCCACCAGTGACGCGACAGGGGCCACCTCATACAATGAGCAGTTCTTC CATSDATGATSYNEQFF
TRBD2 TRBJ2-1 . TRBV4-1 TGCGCCAGCAGCCAAAAGCGGGATCCGAGCTACAATGAGCAGTTCTTC CASSQKRDPSYNEQFF
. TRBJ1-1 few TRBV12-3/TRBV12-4 TGTGCCAGCGGAACTCTGCCTGAAGCTTTCTTT CASGTLPEAFF
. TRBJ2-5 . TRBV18 TGTGCCAGCTCACCACTTACAGAACAAGAGACCCAGTACTTC CASSPLTEQETQYF
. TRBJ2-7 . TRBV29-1 TGCAGCGTTGGGGTTGGGGGCTACGAGCAGTACTTC CSVGVGGYEQYF
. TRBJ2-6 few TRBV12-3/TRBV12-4 TGTGCCAGCAGTTTAGATGACCGACGCTCTGGGGCCAACGTCCTGACTTTC CASSLDDRRSGANVLTF
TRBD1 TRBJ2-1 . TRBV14 TGTGCCAGCAGCCGGACAGGGGCGATTCGCTACAATGAGCAGTTCTTC CASSRTGAIRYNEQFF
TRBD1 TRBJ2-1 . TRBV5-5 TGTGCCAGCAGCTTGTGGTTGGCGGGACAGGGGGCTTGGGAGCAGTTCTTC CASSLWLAGQGAWEQFF
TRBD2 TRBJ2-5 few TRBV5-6 TGTGCCAGCAGCTTCCTAGGACTAGCGGGGAAAGAGACCCAGTACTTC CASSFLGLAGKETQYF
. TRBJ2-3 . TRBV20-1 TGCAGTGCTAGAGATCGGGTCACAGATACGCAGTATTTT CSARDRVTDTQYF